The 16 T cell receptor beta chains below come from one sample, sequenced in a study of monozygotic twins with inflammatory bowel disease. After re-calling the 5' RACE reads, TCRdb lists one entry per CDR3 protein, DNA absent. Listed are 300,000 to 450,000 distinct CDR3 sequences; 2.6% falls within the top ten. Material for sequencing was blood. The receptors were sampled from a human donor with ulcerative colitis or Crohn's disease, or a healthy co-twin of an affected twin (not recorded which).

The chain joins TRBV4-3 to TRBJ1-2; TCRdb indicates TRBD1, and absent DNA this call remains unverified. Germline V CDR1 and CDR2: LGHNA, YSLEER. The CDR3 consists of 18 residues. CDR3 in amino acids: CASSQDKPGQGGNYGYTF.

The chain combines TRBV5-1 with TRBJ2-5; TCRdb's D call of TRBD1 is untestable without DNA. The CDR3 has 17 amino acids. The germline gives CDR1 SGHRS, CDR2 YFSETQ. CDR3 in amino acids: CASSLAVGQGARETQYF.

V and J are TRBV5-1 and TRBJ2-6; absent DNA, TCRdb's TRBD2 call cannot be checked. This CDR3 region has 19 residues. The germline V gene has CDR1 SGHRS and CDR2 YFSETQ. CDR3 residues: CASSLKESSRASGANVLTF.

This chain links TRBV12-3 or TRBV12-4 with TRBJ2-2; checking the TCRdb D call of TRBD1 is not possible without DNA. The CDR3 spans 15 residues. The chain's CDR3 is CASSLQGRNTGELFF.

The rearrangement joins TRBV28 to TRBJ2-6. CDR1 and CDR2 from the germline V gene are MDHEN and SYDVKM. The CDR3 is 15 amino acids. CDR3 region: CASSWGGSGANVLTF.

The genes are TRBV5-1 and TRBJ2-2; as DNA is missing, the TRBD1 call by TCRdb cannot be tested. CDR1 is SGHRS, CDR2 YFSETQ, per germline. This CDR3 has 15 residues. The CDR3 loop is CASSSTGGYTGELFF.

V gene TRBV9 combines with J gene TRBJ1-2. CDR1 is SGDLS and CDR2 is YYNGEE in the germline V gene. The CDR3 length is 13 residues. The CDR3 region is CASSVGSNYGYTF.

V usage is TRBV7-9 and J usage is TRBJ2-7. Germline V gene lookup returns CDR1 SEHNR and CDR2 FQNEAQ (reference sequence). The CDR3 is 14 residues long. The CDR3: CASNAGQGSYEQYF.

The chain has TRBV6-2 or TRBV6-3 and TRBJ2-4; TCRdb calls TRBD1, which cannot be checked without DNA. The CDR3 is 15 amino acids. Germline V CDR1 and CDR2: MNHEY, SVGEGT. This CDR3 reads CASSKGVMAKNIQYF.

The chain joins TRBV7-2 to TRBJ2-2; the TRBD1 assignment by TCRdb is unverifiable without DNA. The CDR3 is 16 amino acids. Germline V CDR1 and CDR2: SGHTA, FQGNSA. CDR3 protein: CASSLMTGMGTGELFF.

CDR3 sequence reads: CASSPGQTPRESFTF. This chain links TRBV4-3 with TRBJ1-2; the TCRdb D gene call, TRBD1, has no DNA to confirm it. This CDR3 comprises 15 residues. Germline lookup yields CDR1 LGHNA and CDR2 YSLEER.

The chain links TRBV6-2 or TRBV6-3 to TRBJ1-2; TCRdb picks TRBD1, but there is no DNA to check that call. This CDR3 region has 15 residues. CDR1 MNHEY and CDR2 SVGEGT come from the germline V gene. CDR3 region: CASSYIRTGGHGYTF.

The V gene is TRBV7-9, the J gene TRBJ2-3. Germline CDR1 reads SEHNR; CDR2 reads FQNEAQ (reference sequence). This CDR3 is 15 amino acids long. The CDR3 sequence is CASSLNQVGTDTQYF.

The chain links TRBV29-1 to TRBJ1-2; the TCRdb call, TRBD1, lacks DNA for checking. The CDR3 runs to 12 residues. Germline values: CDR1 SQVTM, CDR2 ANQGSEA. The CDR3 is CSDRQGEWGYTF.

J is TRBJ1-6 and V is TRBV7-9; as DNA is missing, the TRBD1 call by TCRdb cannot be tested. CDR3 length: 16 residues. CDR1 and CDR2 from the germline V gene are SEHNR and FQNEAQ (reference sequence). This CDR3 is CASSLDGQGTVSPLHF.

The V call is TRBV12-3 or TRBV12-4, the J call TRBJ2-1; the TCRdb call, TRBD2, lacks DNA for checking. The CDR3 is 16 residues long. The CDR3 reads CASGPVAGGVGNEQFF.